The 15 T cell receptor beta chains below all came from one sample that was sequenced in a study of OX40 agonist ivuxolimab in advanced cancers. Assay: immunoSEQ multiplex PCR; the TCRdb copy retains only in-frame clones and omits some. The sample consists of roughly 100,000 clones, around 82% of them appearing once. The sequenced sample was CD4+ or CD8+ T cells sorted from blood, obtained in a trial of the OX40 agonist ivuxolimab. The source is an adult with an advanced solid tumor such as melanoma, head and neck, liver or kidney cancer.

The chain recombines TRBV7-6 with TRBJ2-1; D is possibly TRBD1 or TRBD2 (5 bases each). This CDR3 comprises 13 residues. Trimming left V 1 base short and J 14 bases short, with 15 bases between. The germline CDR1 and CDR2 sequences are SGHVS and FNYEAQ. The CDR3 is CASSLGVGVGEFF. Written as DNA, the CDR3 is TGTGCCAGCAGCTTAGGGGTTGGGGTGGGGGAGTTCTTC.

The J gene is TRBJ2-5, the V gene TRBV13; D not resolved. Germline V gene sequence: CDR1 PRHDT, CDR2 FYEKMQ (reference sequence). V was shortened by 4 bases and J by 4 bases, with 19 bases between the two germline ends. The CDR3 contains 16 residues. This CDR3 reads CASSSANSLIRETQYF. CDR3 nucleotide sequence: TGTGCCAGCAGCTCCGCCAACAGTTTGATCAGAGAGACCCAGTACTTC.

The table lists this clone with a count of one. The V and J genes are TRBV6-1 and TRBJ1-2; possibly TRBD1 for D (5 bases). V was trimmed by 6 bases and J by 2 bases, leaving 10 bases between them. CDR3 size: 13 residues. The germline V gene has CDR1 MNHNS and CDR2 SASEGT. The CDR3 is CASSPRDNYGYTF. CDR3 bases: TGTGCCAGCAGCCCCCGGGACAACTATGGCTACACCTTC.

This chain joins TRBV4-2 and TRBJ1-1; no definite D call. Trimming pared 0 bases from V and 1 base from J, leaving 18 bases between. The length of the CDR3 is 18 residues. Germline CDR1 LGHNA, CDR2 YNFKEQ. The chain's CDR3 is CASSQDPGSLLGNTEAFF. CDR3 coding DNA: TGTGCCAGCAGCCAAGATCCAGGTTCCCTATTGGGGAACACTGAAGCTTTCTTT.

V is TRBV5-1 and J is TRBJ2-7, with D unclear. V was pared by 4 bases and J by 0 bases, with 11 bases between. Germline CDR1 and CDR2: SGHRS and YFSETQ. The CDR3 runs 14 residues. CDR3 loop: CASSLQSSSYEQYF. DNA of the CDR3: TGCGCCAGCAGCCTTCAGAGTAGCTCCTACGAGCAGTACTTC. The variable domain in full, with the rest retrieved from reference TRBV5-1 and TRBJ2-7, is KAGVTQTPRYLIKTRGQQVTLSCSPISGHRSVSWYQQTPGQGLQFLFEYFSETQRNKGNFPGRFSGRQFSNSRSEMNVSTLELGDSALYLCASSLQSSSYEQYFGPGTRLTVT.

The rearrangement links TRBV7-4 to TRBJ1-5, with a possible D match to TRBD1 (5 bases). Trimming pared 5 bases from V and 3 bases from J, leaving 11 bases between. CDR3 length equals 14 residues. Germline-derived CDR1 and CDR2 are SGHVT and SQSDAQ. CDR3 in amino acids: CASSPRQINQPQHF. Written as DNA, the CDR3 is TGTGCCAGCAGCCCCCGACAGATCAATCAGCCCCAGCATTTT.

The V call is TRBV5-8, the J call TRBJ2-7; D unresolved. The CDR3 runs 16 residues. The ends were cut back, 4 bases at V and 3 bases at J, with 20 bases in the middle. Germline CDR1 reads SGHTS; CDR2 reads YDEGEE. The CDR3 sequence is CASSRVPAQKGYEQYF. In DNA, the CDR3 is TGTGCCAGCAGCCGAGTCCCCGCTCAGAAGGGCTACGAGCAGTACTTC.

The chain carries TRBV25-1 and TRBJ2-7, with 10 bases lining up with TRBD1. Germline-derived CDR1 and CDR2 are MGHDK and SYGVNS. The CDR3 totals 15 residues. The J segment lost 2 bases and the V segment lost 2 bases, leaving 3 bases of the junction unmatched. The CDR3 protein is CASSERQGAAYEQYF. The CDR3 DNA reads as TGTGCCAGCAGTGAAAGACAGGGGGCCGCCTACGAGCAGTACTTC.

The gene calls are TRBV6-5 and TRBJ2-3, with 8 bases aligning to TRBD1. The germline CDR1 and CDR2 sequences are MNHEY and SVGAGI. Trimming cost V 6 bases and J 1 base; bases outside gene matches: 3. This CDR3 contains 14 residues. The CDR3 loop reads CASRPGQGTDTQYF. The CDR3 nucleotides are TGTGCCAGCAGACCGGGACAGGGCACAGATACGCAGTATTTT.

This chain's CDR3 is CASSTGQGNHEQYF. The CDR3 DNA follows: TGTGCCAGCAGTACGGGACAGGGGAACCACGAGCAGTACTTC. The chain joins TRBV11-3 to TRBJ2-5, with 10 bases matching TRBD1. Judging by the DNA end, TRBJ2-7 fits better; the J call may be wrong. CDR3 length: 14 residues. The V gene's germline CDR1 is SGHNT and CDR2 YENEEA.

The V and J genes are TRBV30 and TRBJ1-2, with a tentative D call TRBD1 (5 bases). CDR3 length: 12 amino acids. With 5 bases removed from V and 8 bases from J, the gap between germline ends came to 15 bases. Germline CDR1 reads GTSNPN; CDR2 reads SVGIG (reference sequence). DNA of the CDR3: TGTGCCTGGGCCGGGGGAGGTGGAGGCTACACCTTC. Protein sequence: CAWAGGGGGYTF.

This clone has only one observation. The rearrangement joins TRBV18 to TRBJ2-3; no clear D. Germline-derived CDR1 and CDR2 are KGHSH and LQKENI. V dropped 5 bases and J dropped 0 bases, with 12 bases sitting between them. The CDR3 length is 15 residues. The CDR3 DNA follows: TGTGCCAGCTCAAAAGAAAGAACTAGCACAGATACGCAGTATTTT. Translated: CASSKERTSTDTQYF.

V usage is TRBV7-9 and J usage is TRBJ2-1; no clear D. The CDR3 covers 16 residues. CDR1 SEHNR and CDR2 FQNEAQ come from the germline V gene (reference sequence). Trimming removed 4 bases at V and 1 base at J, with 14 bases between. CDR3 coding DNA: TGTGCCAGCAGCTCCCCCCGGGTCGGGTCCTACAATGAGCAGTTCTTC. Encoded protein: CASSSPRVGSYNEQFF. Full variable domain (outside the CDR3, taken from reference TRBV7-9 and TRBJ2-1): DTGVSQNPRHKITKRGQNVTFRCDPISEHNRLYWYRQTLGQGPEFLTYFQNEAQLEKSRLLSDRFSAERPKGSFSTLEIQRTEQGDSAMYLCASSSPRVGSYNEQFFGPGTRLTVL.

The V gene is TRBV7-9, the J gene TRBJ1-1; D possibly corresponds to TRBD1 (5 bases). The CDR3 sequence is 12 residues long. Trimming cost V 8 bases and J 7 bases, with 14 bases left between them. Germline V gives CDR1 SEHNR, CDR2 FQNEAQ (reference sequence). CDR3 sequence reads: CASGPGEVEAFF. The DNA for the CDR3 is TGTGCCAGCGGTCCGGGGGAGGTTGAAGCTTTCTTT.

The chain couples TRBV7-6 to TRBJ1-6, with unresolved D. The CDR3 runs to 13 residues. V lost 1 base, J lost 7 bases, and 5 bases lay in between. Germline lookup yields CDR1 SGHVS and CDR2 FNYEAQ. The CDR3 loop is CASSLGANSPLHF. CDR3 coding DNA: TGTGCCAGCAGCTTAGGGGCAAATTCACCCCTCCACTTT.